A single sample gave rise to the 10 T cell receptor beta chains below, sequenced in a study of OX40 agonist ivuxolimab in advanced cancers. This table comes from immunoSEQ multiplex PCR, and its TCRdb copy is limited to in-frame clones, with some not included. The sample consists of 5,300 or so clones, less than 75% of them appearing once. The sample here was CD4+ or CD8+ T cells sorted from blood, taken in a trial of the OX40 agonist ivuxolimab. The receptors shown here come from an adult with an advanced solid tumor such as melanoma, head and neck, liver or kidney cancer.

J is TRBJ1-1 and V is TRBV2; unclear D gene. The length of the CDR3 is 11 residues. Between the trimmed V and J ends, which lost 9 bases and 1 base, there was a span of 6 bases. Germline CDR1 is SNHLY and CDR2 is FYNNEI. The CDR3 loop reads CARDANTEAFF. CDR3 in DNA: TGTGCCAGGGACGCGAACACTGAAGCTTTCTTT.

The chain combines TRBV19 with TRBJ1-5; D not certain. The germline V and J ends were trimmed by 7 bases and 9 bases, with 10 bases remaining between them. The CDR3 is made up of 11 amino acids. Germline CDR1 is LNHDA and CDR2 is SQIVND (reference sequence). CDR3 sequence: CASTSVGPQHF. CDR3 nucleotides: TGTGCCAGTACCTCCGTTGGGCCCCAGCATTTT. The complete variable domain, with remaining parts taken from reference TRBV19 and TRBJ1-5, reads DGGITQSPKYLFRKEGQNVTLSCEQNLNHDAMYWYRQDPGQGLRLIYYSQIVNDFQKGDIAEGYSVSREKKESFPLTVTSAQKNPTAFYLCASTSVGPQHFGDGTRLSIL.

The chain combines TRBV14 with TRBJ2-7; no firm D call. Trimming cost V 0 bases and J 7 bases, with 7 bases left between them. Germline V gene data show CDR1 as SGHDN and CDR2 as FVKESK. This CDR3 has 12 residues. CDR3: CASSQDRAEQYF. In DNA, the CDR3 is TGTGCCAGCAGCCAAGATAGGGCGGAGCAGTACTTC.

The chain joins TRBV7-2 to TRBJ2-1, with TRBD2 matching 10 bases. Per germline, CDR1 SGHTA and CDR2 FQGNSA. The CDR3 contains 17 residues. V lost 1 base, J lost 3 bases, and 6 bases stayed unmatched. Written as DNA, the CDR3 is TGTGCCAGCAGCTTAGTAGGAGCGGGAGGGTACTACAATGAGCAGTTCTTC. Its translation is CASSLVGAGGYYNEQFF.

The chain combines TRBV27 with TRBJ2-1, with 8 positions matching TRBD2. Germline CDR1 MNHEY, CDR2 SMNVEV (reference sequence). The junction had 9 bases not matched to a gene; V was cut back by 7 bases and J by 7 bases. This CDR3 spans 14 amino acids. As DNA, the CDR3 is TGTGCCAGCACCCCGGGACTAGTAGCAAATGAGCAGTTCTTC. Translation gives CASTPGLVANEQFF.

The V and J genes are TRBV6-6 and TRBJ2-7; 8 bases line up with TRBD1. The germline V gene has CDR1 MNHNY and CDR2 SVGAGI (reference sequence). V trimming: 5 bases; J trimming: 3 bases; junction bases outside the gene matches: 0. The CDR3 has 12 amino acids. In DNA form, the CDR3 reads TGTGCCAGCAGTGGACAGGGCTACGAGCAGTACTTC. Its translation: CASSGQGYEQYF.

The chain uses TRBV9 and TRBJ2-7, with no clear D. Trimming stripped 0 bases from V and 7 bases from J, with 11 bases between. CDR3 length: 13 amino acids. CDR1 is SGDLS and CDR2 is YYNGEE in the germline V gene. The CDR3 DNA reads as TGTGCCAGCAGCGTAGGACAACTCGGGGAGCAGTACTTC. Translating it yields CASSVGQLGEQYF.

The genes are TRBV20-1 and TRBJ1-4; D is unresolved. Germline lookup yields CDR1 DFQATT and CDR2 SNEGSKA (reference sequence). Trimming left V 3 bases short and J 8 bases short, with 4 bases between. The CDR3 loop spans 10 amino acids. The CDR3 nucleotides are TGCAGTGCTAGCAACGAAAAACTGTTTTTT. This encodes CSASNEKLFF.

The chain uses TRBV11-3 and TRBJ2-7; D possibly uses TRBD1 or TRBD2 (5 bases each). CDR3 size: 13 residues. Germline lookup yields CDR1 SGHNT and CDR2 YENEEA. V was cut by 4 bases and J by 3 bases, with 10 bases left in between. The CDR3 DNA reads TGTGCCAGCAGCTCGGGACCAAACTACGAGCAGTACTTC. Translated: CASSSGPNYEQYF.

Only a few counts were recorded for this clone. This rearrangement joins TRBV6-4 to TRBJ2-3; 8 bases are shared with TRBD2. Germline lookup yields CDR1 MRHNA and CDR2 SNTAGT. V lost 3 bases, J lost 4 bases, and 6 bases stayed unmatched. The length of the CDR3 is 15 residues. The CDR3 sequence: CASSEGAGRADTQYF. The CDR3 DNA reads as TGTGCCAGCAGTGAGGGGGCCGGGAGGGCAGATACGCAGTATTTT.